The 23 T cell receptor beta chains reported below all come from one sample, sequenced in a study of a mutant IDH1 vaccine in newly diagnosed glioma. What these receptors recognize is not known. Measured with immunoSEQ multiplex PCR; TCRdb has only the in-frame clones, and not every one. Of approximately 70,000 clones listed, 84% are singletons. Indicated time point: week 23, last vaccination. Every vaccination contained 300 ug of the mutant IDH1 20-mer peptide and was paired with topical imiquimod. The material was PBMCs, obtained from a glioma patient whose treatment included an IDH1 peptide vaccine. Source of these receptors: a man younger than 35 with glioma.

The chain is built from TRBV7-9 and TRBJ2-5, with TRBD1 identical over 10 bases. From germline, CDR1 is SEHNR and CDR2 FQNEAQ (reference sequence). CDR3 length equals 16 residues. J was trimmed by 3 bases and V by 5 bases; bases with no gene match: 9. The CDR3 sequence: CASSIGDRGRKETQYF. The CDR3 DNA reads TGTGCCAGCAGCATAGGTGACAGGGGGCGGAAAGAGACCCAGTACTTC.

As concerns this clone: The junction differs from germline at one of its ends, possibly a read error. The CDR3 nucleotides are TGTGCCAGCAGATTAGCTATCGGCGCCCGGGTGTCTGGAAACACCATATATTTT. It yields the protein CASRLAIGARVSGNTIYF. The V and J genes are TRBV7-2 and TRBJ1-3; D unclear. Germline V CDR1 and CDR2: SGHTA, FQGNSA. This CDR3 is built from 18 residues.

The chain joins TRBV10-3 to TRBJ2-2, with no clear D. The germline V and J ends were trimmed by 6 bases and 5 bases, with 10 bases remaining between them. The CDR3 covers 13 residues. Germline V gene sequence: CDR1 ENHRY, CDR2 SYGVKD. DNA for the CDR3: TGTGCCATCAGGGCGACATCTACCGGGGAGCTGTTTTTT. It is translated as CAIRATSTGELFF.

The chain combines TRBV10-3 with TRBJ1-1; D ambiguous. There are 12 residues in the CDR3. With 3 bases removed from V and 4 bases from J, the gap between germline ends came to 6 bases. CDR1 ENHRY and CDR2 SYGVKD come from the germline V gene. This CDR3 reads CAISEQRTEAFF. CDR3 bases: TGTGCCATCAGTGAACAACGCACTGAAGCTTTCTTT.

The chain has TRBV5-1 and TRBJ1-1; D not certain. Per the germline V gene, CDR1 is SGHRS and CDR2 is YFSETQ. Trimming took off 1 base at V and 3 bases at J, with 13 bases between the two ends. CDR3 size: 15 residues. CDR3 region: CASSLIVGQDTEAFF. The CDR3 region has the DNA TGCGCCAGCAGCTTGATTGTGGGCCAGGACACTGAAGCTTTCTTT.

The chain is built from TRBV7-9 and TRBJ1-4; 8 nucleotides agree with TRBD1. The CDR3 runs to 14 residues. Germline trimming cut 5 bases from V and 5 bases from J; bases unmatched to any gene: 4. The V gene's germline CDR1 is SEHNR and CDR2 FQNEAQ (reference sequence). CDR3 loop: CASSLGTGNEKLFF. CDR3 nucleotide sequence: TGTGCCAGCAGCCTCGGGACAGGAAATGAAAAACTGTTTTTT.

The rearrangement uses TRBV10-3 and TRBJ2-5; 7 nucleotides agree with TRBD1. Germline lookup yields CDR1 ENHRY and CDR2 SYGVKD. The CDR3 length is 17 residues. Losses at the gene ends were 3 bases for V and 0 bases for J; bases not matched to a gene: 10. CDR3 sequence (DNA): TGTGCCATCAGTGATGGACCTGGGACAGTGGACCAAGAGACCCAGTACTTC. Amino acid sequence: CAISDGPGTVDQETQYF.

CDR3 nucleotides: TGTGCCAGCAGCTTGACGGAGGGAAGGAGTCAGCCCCAGCATTTT. Translation gives CASSLTEGRSQPQHF. This chain connects TRBV5-6 to TRBJ1-5; no definite D call. The CDR3 has 15 residues. CDR1 SGHDT and CDR2 YYEEEE come from the germline V gene. The germline V and J ends were trimmed by 1 base and 6 bases, with 14 bases remaining between them.

This chain links TRBV5-1 with TRBJ2-7; 9 nucleotides line up with TRBD2. This CDR3 has 15 residues. Germline V CDR1 and CDR2: SGHRS, YFSETQ. With V trimmed by 7 bases and J by 1 base, 9 bases remained unmatched. DNA for the CDR3: TGCGCCAGCCAGCGGGGGGCGGGCCCTTCCTACGAGCAGTACTTC. Its translation: CASQRGAGPSYEQYF.

The chain employs TRBV30 and TRBJ1-1, with 7 bases identical to TRBD1. There are 13 residues in the CDR3. Germline trimming cut 4 bases from V and 5 bases from J; bases unmatched to any gene: 7. The germline CDR1 and CDR2 sequences are GTSNPN and SVGIG (reference sequence). This chain's CDR3 is CAWNPDRATEAFF. The CDR3 coding sequence is TGTGCCTGGAACCCCGACAGGGCTACTGAAGCTTTCTTT.

This clone was picked up a small number of times. The rearrangement joins TRBV27 to TRBJ1-1, with TRBD1 as a possible D gene (5 bases). The CDR3 sequence is 13 residues long. CDR1 and CDR2 (germline): MNHEY, SMNVEV (reference sequence). V shed 7 bases and J shed 1 base, with 10 bases lying between them. The chain's CDR3 is CASMRGTNTEAFF. Here the CDR3 DNA reads TGTGCCAGCATGAGGGGCACGAACACTGAAGCTTTCTTT.

This chain uses TRBV21-1 with TRBJ1-2; the D segment call TRBD1 is taken from the table without a DNA check. TRBV21-1 is a known pseudogene. There are 15 residues in the CDR3. CDR3 bases: TGTGCCAGAACGGGACAGGGGGCGAAGAGGGGTGGCTACACCTTC. Residues: CARTGQGAKRGGYTF.

The chain combines TRBV7-8 with TRBJ2-1; no clear D gene. The germline V and J ends were trimmed by 1 base and 6 bases, with 7 bases remaining between them. Germline loops: CDR1 SGHVS, CDR2 FQNEAQ. CDR3 length: 13 amino acids. The CDR3 nucleotides read TGTGCCAGCAGCTTAGTTGCAGTCAATGAGCAGTTCTTC. Protein sequence: CASSLVAVNEQFF.

The chain recombines TRBV18 with TRBJ2-7; D ambiguous. CDR3 size: 13 residues. Germline V lookup: CDR1 KGHSH, CDR2 LQKENI. The V end was cut by 0 bases, the J end by 0 bases, with 3 bases between. The CDR3 sequence is CASSPPSSYEQYF. In DNA form, the CDR3 reads TGTGCCAGCTCACCACCAAGCTCCTACGAGCAGTACTTC.

This chain connects TRBV30 to TRBJ2-7; D is possibly TRBD1 or TRBD2 (6 bases each). Trimming took off 4 bases at V and 6 bases at J, with 16 bases between the two ends. The CDR3 loop spans 13 amino acids. Germline CDR1 reads GTSNPN; CDR2 reads SVGIG (reference sequence). For the CDR3, the DNA is TGTGCCTGGACTCGAATAGGGGGGAGCGAGCAGTACTTC. It encodes CAWTRIGGSEQYF.

The CDR3 is CASSLPTNYEQYF. The CDR3, as DNA: TGTGCCAGCAGTTTGCCTACTAACTACGAGCAGTACTTC. The gene calls are TRBV28 and TRBJ2-7; D not certain. Trimming stripped 3 bases from V and 3 bases from J, with 9 bases between. Germline V gives CDR1 MDHEN, CDR2 SYDVKM. CDR3 length: 13 residues.

The chain recombines TRBV6-5 with TRBJ1-1, with a tentative D call TRBD1 (6 bases). Germline V gene lookup returns CDR1 MNHEY and CDR2 SVGAGI. This CDR3 has 11 amino acids. V lost 11 bases to trimming and J lost 6 bases, with 13 bases between them. CDR3 DNA sequence: TGTGCCGTTAGTGGGGGCTCTGAAGCTTTCTTT. Protein product: CAVSGGSEAFF.

This chain links TRBV2 with TRBJ1-2; 10 positions match TRBD1. V lost 7 bases, J lost 2 bases, and 4 bases stayed unmatched. Germline assignment: CDR1 SNHLY and CDR2 FYNNEI. CDR3 size: 14 residues. The CDR3 is CASIGQGVNYGYTF. The CDR3 DNA reads TGTGCCAGCATTGGACAGGGGGTAAACTATGGCTACACCTTC.

The rearrangement links TRBV10-3 to TRBJ1-1; 8 bases line up with TRBD1. V lost 3 bases and J lost 4; bases outside the gene matches: 4. Germline assignment: CDR1 ENHRY and CDR2 SYGVKD. The CDR3 totals 14 residues. The CDR3 sequence: CAISEPGGPTEAFF. The DNA of the CDR3 is TGTGCCATCAGTGAACCAGGGGGCCCCACTGAAGCTTTCTTT.

This clone came up a few times. V usage is TRBV5-1 and J usage is TRBJ1-1; no firm D call. The germline gives CDR1 SGHRS, CDR2 YFSETQ. The CDR3 has 15 residues. Trimming removed 0 bases from V and 6 bases from J, with 15 bases in between. CDR3 DNA: TGCGCCAGCAGCTTGGATCCCGGGGTGAGCGCTGAAGCTTTCTTT. Encoded protein: CASSLDPGVSAEAFF.

The chain couples TRBV25-1 to TRBJ2-1, with D perhaps being TRBD1 or TRBD2 (5 bases each). Trimming took 8 bases from V and 2 from J, leaving 16 bases between them. This CDR3 spans 15 amino acids. In germline, CDR1 is MGHDK, CDR2 SYGVNS. For the CDR3, the DNA is TGTGCCAGCGGGGGATGGAGAGTCACCTACAATGAGCAGTTCTTC. Translation: CASGGWRVTYNEQFF.

This chain joins TRBV13 and TRBJ1-3; no definite D call. The V end was cut by 2 bases, the J end by 3 bases, with 8 bases between. This CDR3 spans 14 amino acids. Germline-derived CDR1 and CDR2 are PRHDT and FYEKMQ (reference sequence). CDR3 nucleotide sequence: TGTGCCAGCAGCTTACTGGGTTTTGGAAACACCATATATTTT. Translation: CASSLLGFGNTIYF.

The V gene is TRBV19, the J gene TRBJ2-1; 9 positions agree with TRBD2. CDR1 and CDR2 (germline): LNHDA, SQIVND (reference sequence). J lost 0 bases, V lost 11 bases, and 5 bases had no gene match. The CDR3 contains 14 residues. DNA of the CDR3: TGTGCCGTCAAGCGGGAGGTCTCCTACAATGAGCAGTTCTTC. Protein: CAVKREVSYNEQFF. Filled out from reference TRBV19 and TRBJ2-1, the complete variable domain reads DGGITQSPKYLFRKEGQNVTLSCEQNLNHDAMYWYRQDPGQGLRLIYYSQIVNDFQKGDIAEGYSVSREKKESFPLTVTSAQKNPTAFYLCAVKREVSYNEQFFGPGTRLTVL.